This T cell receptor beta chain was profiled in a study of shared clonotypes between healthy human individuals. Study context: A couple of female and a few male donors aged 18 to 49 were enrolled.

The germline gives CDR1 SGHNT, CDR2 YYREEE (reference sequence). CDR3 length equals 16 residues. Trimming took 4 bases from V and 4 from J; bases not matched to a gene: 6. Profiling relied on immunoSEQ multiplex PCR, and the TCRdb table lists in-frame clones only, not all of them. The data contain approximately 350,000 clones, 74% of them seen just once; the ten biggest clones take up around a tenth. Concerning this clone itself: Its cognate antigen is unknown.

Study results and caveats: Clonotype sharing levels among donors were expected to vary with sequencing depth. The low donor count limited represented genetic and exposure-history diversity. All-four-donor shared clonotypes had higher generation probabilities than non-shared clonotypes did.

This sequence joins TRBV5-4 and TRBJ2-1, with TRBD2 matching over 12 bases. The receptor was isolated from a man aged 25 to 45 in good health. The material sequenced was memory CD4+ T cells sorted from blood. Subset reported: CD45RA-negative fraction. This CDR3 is CASSTRLAGVYNEQFF. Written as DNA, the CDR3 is TGTGCCAGCAGCACCAGACTAGCGGGAGTTTACAATGAGCAGTTCTTC. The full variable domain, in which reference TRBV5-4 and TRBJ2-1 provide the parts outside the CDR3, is ETGVTQSPTHLIKTRGQQVTLRCSSQSGHNTVSWYQQALGQGPQFIFQYYREEENGRGNFPPRFSGLQFPNYSSELNVNALELDDSALYLCASSTRLAGVYNEQFFGPGTRLTVL.